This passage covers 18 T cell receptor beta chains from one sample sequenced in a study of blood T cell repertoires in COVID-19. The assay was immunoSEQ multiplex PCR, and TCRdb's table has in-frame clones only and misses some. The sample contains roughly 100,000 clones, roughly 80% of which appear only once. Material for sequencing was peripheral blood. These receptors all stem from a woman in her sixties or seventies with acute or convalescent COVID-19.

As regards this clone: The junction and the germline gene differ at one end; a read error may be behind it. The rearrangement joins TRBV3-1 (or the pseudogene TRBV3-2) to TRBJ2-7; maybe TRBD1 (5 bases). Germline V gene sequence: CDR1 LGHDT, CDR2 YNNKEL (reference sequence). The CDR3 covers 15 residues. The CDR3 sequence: CASSQGQSTSHEQYF. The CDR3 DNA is TGTGCCAGCAGCCAAGGACAGTCGACCTCCCACGAGCAGTACTTC.

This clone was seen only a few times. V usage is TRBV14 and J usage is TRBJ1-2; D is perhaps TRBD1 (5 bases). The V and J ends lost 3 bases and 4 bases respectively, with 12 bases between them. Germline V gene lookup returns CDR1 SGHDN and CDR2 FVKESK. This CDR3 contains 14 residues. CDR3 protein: CASSHLTGSYGYTF. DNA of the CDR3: TGTGCCAGCAGCCATCTTACAGGCTCCTATGGCTACACCTTC. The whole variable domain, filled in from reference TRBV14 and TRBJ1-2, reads EAGVTQFPSHSVIEKGQTVTLRCDPISGHDNLYWYRRVMGKEIKFLLHFVKESKQDESGMPNNRFLAERTGGTYSTLKVQPAELEDSGVYFCASSHLTGSYGYTFGSGTRLTVV.

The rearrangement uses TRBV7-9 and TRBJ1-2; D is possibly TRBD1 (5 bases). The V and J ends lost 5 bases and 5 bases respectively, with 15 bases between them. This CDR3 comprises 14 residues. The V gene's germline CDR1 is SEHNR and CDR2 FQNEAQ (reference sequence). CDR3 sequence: CASSPGRYGYGYTF. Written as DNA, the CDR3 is TGTGCCAGCAGCCCAGGGAGGTATGGGTATGGCTACACCTTC.

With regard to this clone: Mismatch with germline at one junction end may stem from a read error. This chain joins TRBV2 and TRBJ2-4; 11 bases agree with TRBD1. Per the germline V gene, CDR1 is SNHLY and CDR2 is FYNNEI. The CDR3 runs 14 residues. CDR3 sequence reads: CASSEGTGQGARDF. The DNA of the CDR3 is TGTGCCAGCAGTGAGGGTACCGGACAGGGGGCGCGGGACTTC. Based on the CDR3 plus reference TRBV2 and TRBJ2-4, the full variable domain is EPEVTQTPSHQVTQMGQEVILRCVPISNHLYFYWYRQILGQKVEFLVSFYNNEISEKSEIFDDQFSVERPDGSNFTLKIRSTKLEDSAMYFCASSEGTGQGARDFGAGTRLSVL.

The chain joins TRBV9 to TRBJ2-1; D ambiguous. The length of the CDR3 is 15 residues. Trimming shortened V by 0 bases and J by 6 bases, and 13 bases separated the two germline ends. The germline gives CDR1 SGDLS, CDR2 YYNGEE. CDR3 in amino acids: CASSVESSSINEQFF. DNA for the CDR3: TGTGCCAGCAGCGTAGAGTCCAGTAGCATCAATGAGCAGTTCTTC.

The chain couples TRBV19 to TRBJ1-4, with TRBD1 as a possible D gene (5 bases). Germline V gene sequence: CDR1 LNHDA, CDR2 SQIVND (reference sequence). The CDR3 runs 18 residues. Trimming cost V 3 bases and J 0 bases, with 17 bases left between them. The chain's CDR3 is CASSIRFGGGATNEKLFF. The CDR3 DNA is TGTGCCAGTAGTATTCGTTTCGGGGGAGGCGCAACTAATGAAAAACTGTTTTTT.

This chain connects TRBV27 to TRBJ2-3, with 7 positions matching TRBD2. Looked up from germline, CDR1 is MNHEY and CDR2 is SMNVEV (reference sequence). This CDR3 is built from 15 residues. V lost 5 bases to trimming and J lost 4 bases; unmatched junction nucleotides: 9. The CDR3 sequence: CASSQMGGWADTQYF. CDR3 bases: TGTGCCAGCAGTCAAATGGGGGGGTGGGCAGATACGCAGTATTTT.

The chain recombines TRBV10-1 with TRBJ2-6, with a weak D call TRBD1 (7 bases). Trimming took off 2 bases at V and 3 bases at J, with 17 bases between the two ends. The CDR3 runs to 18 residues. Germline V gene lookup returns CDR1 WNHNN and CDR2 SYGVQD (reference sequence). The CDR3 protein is CASSEESAGGGGANVLTF. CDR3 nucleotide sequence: TGCGCCAGCAGTGAGGAGTCCGCAGGGGGAGGTGGGGCCAACGTCCTGACTTTC.

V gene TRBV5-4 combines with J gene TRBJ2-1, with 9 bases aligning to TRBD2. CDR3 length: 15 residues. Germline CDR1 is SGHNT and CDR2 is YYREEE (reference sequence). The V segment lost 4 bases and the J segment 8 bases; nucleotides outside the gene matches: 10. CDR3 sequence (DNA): TGTGCCAGCAGCCCCTTCGCGGGAGGGACCGATGAGCAGTTCTTC. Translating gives CASSPFAGGTDEQFF.

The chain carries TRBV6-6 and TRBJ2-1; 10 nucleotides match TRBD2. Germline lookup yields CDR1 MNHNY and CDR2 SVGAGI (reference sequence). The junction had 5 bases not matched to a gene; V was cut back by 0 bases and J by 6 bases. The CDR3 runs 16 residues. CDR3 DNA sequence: TGTGCCAGCAGTTACTCGATAACTAGCGGGGTCAATGAGCAGTTCTTC. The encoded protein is CASSYSITSGVNEQFF.

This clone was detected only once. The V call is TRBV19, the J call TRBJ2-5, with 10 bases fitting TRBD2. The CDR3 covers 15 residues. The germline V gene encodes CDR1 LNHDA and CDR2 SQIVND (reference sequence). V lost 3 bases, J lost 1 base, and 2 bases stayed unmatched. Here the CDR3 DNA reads TGTGCCAGTAGTATGAGGACTAGCGGCCAAGAGACCCAGTACTTC. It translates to CASSMRTSGQETQYF.

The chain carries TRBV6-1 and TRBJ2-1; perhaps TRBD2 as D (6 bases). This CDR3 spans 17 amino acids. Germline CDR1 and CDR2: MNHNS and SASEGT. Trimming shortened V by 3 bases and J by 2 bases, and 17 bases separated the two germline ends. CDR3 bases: TGTGCCAGCAGTGATGATAGACTAGTGAGCCCCTACAATGAGCAGTTCTTC. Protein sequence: CASSDDRLVSPYNEQFF.

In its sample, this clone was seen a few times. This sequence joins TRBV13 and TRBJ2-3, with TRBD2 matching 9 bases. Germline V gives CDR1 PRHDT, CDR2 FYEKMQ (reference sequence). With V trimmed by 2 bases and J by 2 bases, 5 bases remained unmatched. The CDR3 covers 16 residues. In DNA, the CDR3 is TGTGCCAGCAGCTTAAGGCCTAGCGGGACCACAGATACGCAGTATTTT. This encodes CASSLRPSGTTDTQYF.

The DNA for the CDR3 is TGTGCCAGCAGCTTGTACTCGTCCGGTGATGAGCAGTTCTTC. It specifies CASSLYSSGDEQFF. V gene TRBV5-5 combines with J gene TRBJ2-1, with no clear D. Germline CDR1 SGHKS, CDR2 YYEKEE (reference sequence). The CDR3 sequence is 14 residues long. Trimming took 1 base from V and 8 from J, leaving 13 bases between them.

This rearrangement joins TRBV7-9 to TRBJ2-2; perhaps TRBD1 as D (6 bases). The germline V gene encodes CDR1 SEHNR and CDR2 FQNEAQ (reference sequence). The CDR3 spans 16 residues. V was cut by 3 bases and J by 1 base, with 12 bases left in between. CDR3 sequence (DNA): TGTGCCAGCAGCTTTCCGGGACAAAGGAACACCGGGGAGCTGTTTTTT. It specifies CASSFPGQRNTGELFF.

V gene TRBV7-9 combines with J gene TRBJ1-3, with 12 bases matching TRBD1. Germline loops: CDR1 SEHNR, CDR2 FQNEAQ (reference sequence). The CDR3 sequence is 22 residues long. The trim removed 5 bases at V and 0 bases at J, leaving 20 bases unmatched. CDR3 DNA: TGTGCCAGCAGCACAGGGACAGGGGGCGTTGGGATAGAGACTTTCTCTGGAAACACCATATATTTT. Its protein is CASSTGTGGVGIETFSGNTIYF.

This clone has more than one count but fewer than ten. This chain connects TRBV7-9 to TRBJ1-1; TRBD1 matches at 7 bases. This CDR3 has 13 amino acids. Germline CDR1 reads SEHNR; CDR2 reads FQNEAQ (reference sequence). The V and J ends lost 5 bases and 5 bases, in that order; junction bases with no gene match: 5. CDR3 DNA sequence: TGTGCCAGCAGCCGAGCAGGGGGGACTGAAGCTTTCTTT. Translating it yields CASSRAGGTEAFF.

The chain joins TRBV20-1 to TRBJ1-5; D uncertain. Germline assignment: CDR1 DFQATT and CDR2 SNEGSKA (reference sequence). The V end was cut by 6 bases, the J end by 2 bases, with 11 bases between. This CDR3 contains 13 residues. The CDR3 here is CSASDQGNQPQHF. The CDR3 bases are TGCAGTGCAAGTGACCAGGGCAATCAGCCCCAGCATTTT.